Here is one T cell receptor (beta chain) with its context. Antigen: not known. The sample belongs to a study of cytomegalovirus exposure and HLA in healthy donors. Turning to the study itself: Counted in an early data release were tens of millions of unique TCRs from HLA-typed donors.

This PCR relied on a set of 60 Vbeta primers and 13 Jbeta primers. Sequencing was performed with immunoSEQ multiplex PCR; in TCRdb, only in-frame clones are kept and a portion is missing. The sample shows some 77,000 clones, around three quarters of them seen only once. Study results and limitations: A later analysis, which compared TCR beta chains of equal frequency, found the HLA-associated ones more clonally expanded.

This CDR3 has 14 amino acids. CDR1 LNHDA and CDR2 SQIVND come from the germline V gene (reference sequence). The V and J ends lost 4 bases and 3 bases, in that order; junction bases with no gene match: 6. This chain joins TRBV19 and TRBJ2-7; 7 nucleotides agree with TRBD1. Specimen: PBMCs. This receptor was identified in a young man in good health and CMV-seronegative. CDR3 region: CASSTPQGYYEQYF. Here the CDR3 DNA reads TGTGCCAGTAGTACGCCACAGGGGTACTACGAGCAGTACTTC.